This T cell receptor beta chain was profiled in a study of blood T cell repertoires in COVID-19. Looking at the study overall: Sample material is recorded as cDNA or gDNA derived from T cells, B-cell-depleted T cells, or PBMCs.

CDR3 length equals 14 residues. Germline V gene lookup returns CDR1 SGHRS and CDR2 YFSETQ. V lost 2 bases and J lost 2, with 8 bases in between. Participant age was roughly 18 to 100 years, and participants resided in fewer than 25 US areas. Recovery among Cohort 3 donors was established by two negative PCRs, clearance, or symptom resolution. In the study's own analysis: Nucleated cell number was recorded as an estimate derived from reference gene primer amplification. Clones were read by immunoSEQ multiplex PCR, and TCRdb kept only the in-frame ones, dropping some. D and trimming were read from the DNA, whereas the V and J calls and clone size are those reported in that table. The table shows fewer than 200,000 clones, with under 85% occurring only once.

V is TRBV5-1 and J is TRBJ1-5; D unclear. The sequenced material came from PBMCs or T cells enriched from blood (not recorded which). The sequence derives from a man aged 50-59 years who had recovered from COVID-19. The CDR3 protein is CASSFLGGNQPQHF. DNA of the CDR3: TGCGCCAGCAGCTTTTTGGGAGGCAATCAGCCCCAGCATTTT. The whole variable domain, remainder taken from reference TRBV5-1 and TRBJ1-5, is KAGVTQTPRYLIKTRGQQVTLSCSPISGHRSVSWYQQTPGQGLQFLFEYFSETQRNKGNFPGRFSGRQFSNSRSEMNVSTLELGDSALYLCASSFLGGNQPQHFGDGTRLSIL.